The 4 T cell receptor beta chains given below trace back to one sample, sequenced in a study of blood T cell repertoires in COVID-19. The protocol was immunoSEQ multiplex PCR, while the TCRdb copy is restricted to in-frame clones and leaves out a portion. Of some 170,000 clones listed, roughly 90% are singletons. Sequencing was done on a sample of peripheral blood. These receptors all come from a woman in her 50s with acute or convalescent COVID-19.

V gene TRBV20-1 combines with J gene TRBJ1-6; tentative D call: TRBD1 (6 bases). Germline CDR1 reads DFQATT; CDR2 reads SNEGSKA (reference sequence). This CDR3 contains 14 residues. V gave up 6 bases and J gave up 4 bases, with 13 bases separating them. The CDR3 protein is CSASGQGYNSPLHF. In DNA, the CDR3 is TGCAGTGCGAGTGGGCAGGGGTATAATTCACCCCTCCACTTT.

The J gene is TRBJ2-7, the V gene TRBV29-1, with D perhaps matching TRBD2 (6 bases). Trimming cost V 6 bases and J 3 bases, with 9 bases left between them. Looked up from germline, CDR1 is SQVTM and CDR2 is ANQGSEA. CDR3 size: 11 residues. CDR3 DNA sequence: TGCAGCGTACGGGACTTCTACGAGCAGTACTTC. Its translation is CSVRDFYEQYF.

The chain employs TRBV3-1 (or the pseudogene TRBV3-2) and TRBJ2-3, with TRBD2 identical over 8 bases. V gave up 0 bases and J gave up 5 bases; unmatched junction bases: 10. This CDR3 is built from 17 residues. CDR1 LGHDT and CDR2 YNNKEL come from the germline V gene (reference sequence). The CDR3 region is CASSQDRAGAEKDTQYF. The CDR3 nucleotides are TGTGCCAGCAGCCAAGATCGAGCGGGGGCAGAAAAAGATACGCAGTATTTT.

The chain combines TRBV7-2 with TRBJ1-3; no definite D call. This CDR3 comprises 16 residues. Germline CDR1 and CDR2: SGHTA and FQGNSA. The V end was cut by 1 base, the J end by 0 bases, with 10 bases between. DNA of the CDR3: TGTGCCAGCAGCTTAGTAGGTTACAGCTCTGGAAACACCATATATTTT. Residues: CASSLVGYSSGNTIYF.